This TCR beta chain was sequenced in a study of shared clonotypes between healthy human individuals (dated by TCRdb to about 2020). Looking at the study overall: The cohort included a few men and two women between 18 and 49 years of age. Per donor, three plates each were used for CD4 naive and CD4 memory, two for CD8 naive, and one for CD8 memory. The study deeply sequenced blood TCR repertoires of about five healthy adults to estimate repertoire size and the extent of clonotype sharing between individuals. Libraries were prepared and TCR repertoires were sequenced by different laboratories using diverse techniques, in order to increase sequencing depth and limit assay-specific biases. Leukapheresis yielded between about 0.8 and 9.5 billion PBMCs per donor. Overall results and qualifications from the work: Incomplete sequencing was indicated by rarefaction of sorted-subset datasets, despite the large sequencing depth. Higher generation probabilities were observed for clonotypes shared by all four sorted-subset donors than for non-shared clonotypes. Sampling was restricted to blood, and TCR repertoires in tissue are likely to differ from TCR repertoires in blood. The genetic and exposure-history diversity represented was limited by the small number of donors. About 4.5% of naive CD4, 3.5% of naive CD8, approximately 2% of memory CD4, and 0.35% to 0.4% of memory CD8 clonotypes were shared across a few donors. Larger estimated clonotype richness was generally found for naive subsets than for memory subsets. Pairwise subsampling indicated that sequencing depth was expected to affect the degree of clonotype sharing among donors.

Trimming costs V 3 bases and J 4 bases, and their ends lie 9 bases apart. The germline V gene sets CDR1 to WSHSY and CDR2 to SAAADI. The CDR3, cysteine through phenylalanine, is 13 amino acids long. Only the CDR3 DNA stays, 39 bases, in frame from base 1. CD8 naive samples were obtained by positive selection for CCR7 among CD45RO-negative cells, yielding a CD45RA+CCR7+ population from which TemRA cells were excluded. Donors were healthy HIV-negative adults with no recently reported acute infections or vaccinations. All donors were Caucasian adults living in Nashville, Tennessee, USA. After blood collection by leukapheresis, PBMCs were isolated using Ficoll-Histopaque density gradient centrifugation and then cryopreserved in the vapor phase of liquid nitrogen. Analytical flow cytometry was used to check the purity and quantity of each magnetically sorted T cell population. From each sorted fraction, genomic DNA was isolated and quantified by UV absorbance on a Nanodrop 2000c.

Using the deep immunoSEQ assay, TCR CDR3 regions were amplified from genomic DNA by multiplex PCR. Genomic DNA extracted from each cell subset was distributed evenly over all wells of several immunoSEQ 96-well plates, and each plate served as one replicate. For sorted subsets, each replicate PCR was loaded with about 0.2 ug genomic DNA, equivalent to 30,000 to 35,000 T cell genomes. The purified libraries were quantified using a Qubit 3.0 fluorometer, sized with a Bioanalyzer 2100, and then quantified again using the KAPA Library Quantification kit. Every immunoSEQ 96-well plate was sequenced on a separate single-read 150-cycle Illumina NextSeq 550 flow cell. Per the original workflow: The immunoSEQ output contained only junctional sequences without quality scores, so filtering could not match that applied to full-length reads. To assign V/J genes and CDR3, sequences were annotated using PyIR, a Python wrapper for IgBLAST v1.9, with IMGT germline references. Reads were filtered out if the reads had weak V/J assignments (E-value above 1e-6), no CDR3, stop codons, out-of-frame junctions, or ambiguous translated residues. V3J clonotypes were defined as sequences sharing an identical inferred V gene, J gene, and CDR3 amino acid sequence. The percentage overlap between two repertoires was calculated by dividing the number of shared unique clonotypes by the size of the smaller repertoire. RTK rarefaction, the Chao1 estimator, and Recon v2.1 estimates of unobserved clonotypes were used to assess repertoire richness. OLGA was used to compute generation probabilities for all TCRbeta clonotypes that the gDNA method yielded from four donors. Imported from immuneACCESS, the table was reduced by TCRdb to in-frame sequences with V and J called. These copies leave out some clones; in studies compared against another copy, an unresolved V gene accounts for under half, and the cause of the remainder is not known. Clone size and V and J calls were adopted from that table, with D and trimming inferred from the DNA. This sample has about 2 million clones in its table, and about 95% of those were observed once. The top ten clonotypes cover approximately 1% of the sample.

Points on this clone: Its antigen remains undetermined. No per-base quality is available; no much larger clone lies one base away.

The specimen was naive CD8+ T cells sorted from blood. What this sample's cell subset or site label stands for: CD45RA+CCR7+. In this chain, TRBV10-2 is recombined with TRBJ1-2; TRBD1 could be the D gene, as 5 bases match. This clonotype was obtained from a man between 18 and 29 years old in good health. The CDR3 sequence is CASSDGGSYGYTF. The sequenced DNA is TGCGCCAGCAGTGATGGGGGGAGCTATGGCTACACCTTC.